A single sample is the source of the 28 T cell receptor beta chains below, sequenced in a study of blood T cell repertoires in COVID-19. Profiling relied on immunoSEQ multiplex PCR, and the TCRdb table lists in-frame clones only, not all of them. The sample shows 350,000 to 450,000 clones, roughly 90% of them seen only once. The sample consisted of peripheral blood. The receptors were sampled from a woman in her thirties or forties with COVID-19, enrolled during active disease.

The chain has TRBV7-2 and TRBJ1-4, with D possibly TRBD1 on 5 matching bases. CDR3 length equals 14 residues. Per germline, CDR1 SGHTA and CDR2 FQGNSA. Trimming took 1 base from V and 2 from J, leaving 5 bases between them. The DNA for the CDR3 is TGTGCCAGCAGCTTAGGACAGACTAATGAAAAACTGTTTTTT. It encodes CASSLGQTNEKLFF.

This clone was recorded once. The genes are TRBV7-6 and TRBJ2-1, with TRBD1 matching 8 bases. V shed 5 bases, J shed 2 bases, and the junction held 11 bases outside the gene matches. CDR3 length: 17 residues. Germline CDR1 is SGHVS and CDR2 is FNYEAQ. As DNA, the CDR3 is TGTGCCAGCAGCCACACGCCAGGACAGGGTACCTACAATGAGCAGTTCTTC. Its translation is CASSHTPGQGTYNEQFF.

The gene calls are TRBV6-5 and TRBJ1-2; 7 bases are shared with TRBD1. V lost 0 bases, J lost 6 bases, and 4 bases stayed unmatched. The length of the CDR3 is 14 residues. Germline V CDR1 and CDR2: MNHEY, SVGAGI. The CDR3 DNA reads TGTGCCAGCAGTTACTCGAACAGGGGCAATGGCTACACCTTC. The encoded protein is CASSYSNRGNGYTF.

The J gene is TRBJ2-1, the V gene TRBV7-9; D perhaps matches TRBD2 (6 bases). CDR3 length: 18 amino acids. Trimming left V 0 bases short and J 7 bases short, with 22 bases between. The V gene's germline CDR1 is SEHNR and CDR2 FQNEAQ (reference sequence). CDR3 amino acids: CASSLAIRRAGLRNEQFF. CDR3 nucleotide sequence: TGTGCCAGCAGCTTAGCGATCAGGAGGGCGGGGCTTAGGAATGAGCAGTTCTTC.

The CDR3 nucleotides read TGCGCCAGCAGCTTGTCCCCGGGGGGCACTGAAGCTTTCTTT. This codes for CASSLSPGGTEAFF. The genes are TRBV5-1 and TRBJ1-1; possible D gene TRBD1, 5 bases. This CDR3 spans 14 amino acids. CDR1 is SGHRS, CDR2 YFSETQ, per germline. Between the trimmed V and J ends, which lost 1 base and 4 bases, there was a span of 11 bases. Together with reference TRBV5-1 and TRBJ1-1, the CDR3 gives the full variable domain: KAGVTQTPRYLIKTRGQQVTLSCSPISGHRSVSWYQQTPGQGLQFLFEYFSETQRNKGNFPGRFSGRQFSNSRSEMNVSTLELGDSALYLCASSLSPGGTEAFFGQGTRLTVV.

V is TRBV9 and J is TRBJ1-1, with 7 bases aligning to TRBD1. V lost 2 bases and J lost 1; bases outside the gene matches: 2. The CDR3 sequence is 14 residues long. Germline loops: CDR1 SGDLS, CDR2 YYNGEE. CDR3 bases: TGTGCCAGCAGCGTGAGGACAGGGAACACTGAAGCTTTCTTT. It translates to CASSVRTGNTEAFF.

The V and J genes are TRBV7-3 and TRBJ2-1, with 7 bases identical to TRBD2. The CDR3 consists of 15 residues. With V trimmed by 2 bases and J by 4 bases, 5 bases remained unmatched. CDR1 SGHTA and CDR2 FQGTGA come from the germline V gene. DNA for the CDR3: TGTGCCAGCAGCTTAGATCTAGCGGATTACAATGAGCAGTTCTTC. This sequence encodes CASSLDLADYNEQFF.

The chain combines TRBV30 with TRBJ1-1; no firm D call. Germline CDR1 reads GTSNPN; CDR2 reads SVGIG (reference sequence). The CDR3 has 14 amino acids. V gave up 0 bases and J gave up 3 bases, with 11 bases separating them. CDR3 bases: TGTGCCTGGAGTGTAGCAGGTAGTTACACTGAAGCTTTCTTT. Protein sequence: CAWSVAGSYTEAFF.

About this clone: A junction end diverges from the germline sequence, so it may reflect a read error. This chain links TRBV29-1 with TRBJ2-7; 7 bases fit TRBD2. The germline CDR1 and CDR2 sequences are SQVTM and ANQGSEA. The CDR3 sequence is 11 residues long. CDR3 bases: TGCAGCGTTGGTGGGGCGGGGGTGGTCCACTTC. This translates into CSVGGAGVVHF.

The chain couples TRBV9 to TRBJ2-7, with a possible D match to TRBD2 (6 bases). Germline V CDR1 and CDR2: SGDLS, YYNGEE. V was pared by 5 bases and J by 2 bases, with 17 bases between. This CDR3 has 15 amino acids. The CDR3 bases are TGTGCCAGCAGTCTAGGAAACGGGAGCCCCTACGAGCAGTACTTC. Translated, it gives CASSLGNGSPYEQYF.

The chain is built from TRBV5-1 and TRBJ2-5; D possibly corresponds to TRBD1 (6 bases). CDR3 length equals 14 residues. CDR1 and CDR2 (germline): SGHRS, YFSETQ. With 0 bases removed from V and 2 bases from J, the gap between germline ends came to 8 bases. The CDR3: CASSLAGQQETQYF. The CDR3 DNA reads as TGCGCCAGCAGCTTGGCTGGACAGCAAGAGACCCAGTACTTC.

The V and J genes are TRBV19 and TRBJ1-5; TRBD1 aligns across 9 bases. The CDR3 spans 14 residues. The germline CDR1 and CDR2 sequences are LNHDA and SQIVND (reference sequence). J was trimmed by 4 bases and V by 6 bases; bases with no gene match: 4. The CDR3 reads CASRDRGGNQPQHF. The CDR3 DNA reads TGTGCCAGTAGGGACAGGGGAGGGAATCAGCCCCAGCATTTT.

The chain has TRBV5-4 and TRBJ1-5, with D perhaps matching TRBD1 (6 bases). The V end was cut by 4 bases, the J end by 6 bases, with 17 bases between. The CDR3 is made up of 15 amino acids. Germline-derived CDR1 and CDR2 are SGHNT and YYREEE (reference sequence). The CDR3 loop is CASSPGRGQGQPQHF. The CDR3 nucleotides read TGTGCCAGCAGCCCGGGACGGGGACAAGGTCAGCCCCAGCATTTT.

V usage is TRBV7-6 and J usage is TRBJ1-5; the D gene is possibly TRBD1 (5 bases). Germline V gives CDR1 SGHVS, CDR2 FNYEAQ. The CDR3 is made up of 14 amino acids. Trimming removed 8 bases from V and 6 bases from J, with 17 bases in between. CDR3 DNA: TGTGCCAGCCCCCGGGAGGGGTGGGCTCAGCCCCAGCATTTT. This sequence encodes CASPREGWAQPQHF.

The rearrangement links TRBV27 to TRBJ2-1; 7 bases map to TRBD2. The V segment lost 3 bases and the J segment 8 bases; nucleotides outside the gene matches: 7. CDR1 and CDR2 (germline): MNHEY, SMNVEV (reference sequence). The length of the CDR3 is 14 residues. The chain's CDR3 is CASSLTSYTDEQFF. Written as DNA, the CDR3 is TGTGCCAGCAGTTTGACTAGCTATACGGATGAGCAGTTCTTC.

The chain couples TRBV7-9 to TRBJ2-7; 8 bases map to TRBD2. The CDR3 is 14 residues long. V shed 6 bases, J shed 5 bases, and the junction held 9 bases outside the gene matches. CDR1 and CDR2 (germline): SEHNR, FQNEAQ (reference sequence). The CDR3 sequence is CASRTGTSMHEQYF. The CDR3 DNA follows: TGTGCCAGCAGAACCGGGACTAGTATGCACGAGCAGTACTTC.

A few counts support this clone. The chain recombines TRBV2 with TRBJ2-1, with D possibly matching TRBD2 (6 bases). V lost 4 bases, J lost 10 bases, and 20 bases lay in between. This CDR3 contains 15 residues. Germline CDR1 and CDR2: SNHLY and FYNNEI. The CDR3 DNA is TGTGCCAGCAGTGGTGCTAGCGAGAGCGGGCGGGAGCAGTTCTTC. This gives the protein CASSGASESGREQFF.

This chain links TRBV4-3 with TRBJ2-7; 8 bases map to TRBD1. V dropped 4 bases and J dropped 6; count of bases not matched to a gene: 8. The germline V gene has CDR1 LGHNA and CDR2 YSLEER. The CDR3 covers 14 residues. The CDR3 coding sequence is TGCGCCAGCAGCCGCTCCCCCGGACAGGGCGAGCAGTACTTC. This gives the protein CASSRSPGQGEQYF.

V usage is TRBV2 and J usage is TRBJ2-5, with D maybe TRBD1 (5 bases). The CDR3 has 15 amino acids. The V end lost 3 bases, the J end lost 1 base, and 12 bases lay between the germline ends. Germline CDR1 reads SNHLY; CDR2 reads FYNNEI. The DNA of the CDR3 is TGTGCCAGCAGTGAGGTAGGGGTCAGCCAAGAGACCCAGTACTTC. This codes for CASSEVGVSQETQYF.

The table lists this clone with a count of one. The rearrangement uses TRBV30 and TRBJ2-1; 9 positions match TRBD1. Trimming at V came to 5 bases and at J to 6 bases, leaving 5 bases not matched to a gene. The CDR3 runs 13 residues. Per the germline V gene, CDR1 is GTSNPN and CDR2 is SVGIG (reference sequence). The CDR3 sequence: CAWGQGPTNEQFF. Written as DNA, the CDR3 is TGTGCCTGGGGACAGGGGCCGACCAATGAGCAGTTCTTC.

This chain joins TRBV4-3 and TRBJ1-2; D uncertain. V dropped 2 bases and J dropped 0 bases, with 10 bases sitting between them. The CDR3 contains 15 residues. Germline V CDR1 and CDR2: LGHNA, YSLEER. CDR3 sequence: CASSQLLIANYGYTF. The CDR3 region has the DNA TGCGCCAGCAGCCAACTCCTGATAGCTAACTATGGCTACACCTTC.

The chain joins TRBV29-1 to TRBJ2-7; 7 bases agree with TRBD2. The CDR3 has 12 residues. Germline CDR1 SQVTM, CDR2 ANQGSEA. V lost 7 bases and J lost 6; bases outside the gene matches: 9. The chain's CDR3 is CSASAGAGEQYF. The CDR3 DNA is TGCAGCGCCTCCGCGGGAGCGGGCGAGCAGTACTTC.

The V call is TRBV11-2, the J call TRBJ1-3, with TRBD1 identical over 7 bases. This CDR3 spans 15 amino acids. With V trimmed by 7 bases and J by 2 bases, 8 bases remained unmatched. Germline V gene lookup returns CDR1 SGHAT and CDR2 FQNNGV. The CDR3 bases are TGTGCCAGCACCCGAGGGGGCACCACTGGAAACACCATATATTTT. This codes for CASTRGGTTGNTIYF.

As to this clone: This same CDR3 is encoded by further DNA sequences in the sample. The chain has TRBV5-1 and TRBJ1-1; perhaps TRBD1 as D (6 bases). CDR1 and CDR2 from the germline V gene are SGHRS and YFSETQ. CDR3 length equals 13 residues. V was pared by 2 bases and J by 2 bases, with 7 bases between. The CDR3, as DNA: TGCGCCAGCAGCTTACAGGGTAACACTGAAGCTTTCTTT. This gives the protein CASSLQGNTEAFF.

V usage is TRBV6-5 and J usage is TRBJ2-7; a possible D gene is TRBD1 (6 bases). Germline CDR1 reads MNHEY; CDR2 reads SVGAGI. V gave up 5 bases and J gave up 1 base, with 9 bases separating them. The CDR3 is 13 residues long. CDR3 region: CASSRGQSYEQYF. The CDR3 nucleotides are TGTGCCAGCAGTCGCGGACAGTCCTACGAGCAGTACTTC.

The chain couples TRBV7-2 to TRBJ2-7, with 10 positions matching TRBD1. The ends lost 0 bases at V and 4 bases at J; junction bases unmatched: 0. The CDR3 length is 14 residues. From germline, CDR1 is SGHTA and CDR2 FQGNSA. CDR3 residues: CASSLAGQGYEQYF. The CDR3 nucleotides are TGTGCCAGCAGCTTAGCGGGACAGGGGTACGAGCAGTACTTC. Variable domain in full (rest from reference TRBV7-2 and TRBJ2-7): GAGVSQSPSNKVTEKGKDVELRCDPISGHTALYWYRQSLGQGLEFLIYFQGNSAPDKSGLPSDRFSAERTGGSVSTLTIQRTQQEDSAVYLCASSLAGQGYEQYFGPGTRLTVT.

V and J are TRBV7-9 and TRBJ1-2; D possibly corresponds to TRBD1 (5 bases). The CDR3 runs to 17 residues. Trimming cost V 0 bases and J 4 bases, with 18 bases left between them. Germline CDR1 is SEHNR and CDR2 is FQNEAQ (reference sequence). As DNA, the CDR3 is TGTGCCAGCAGCTTAGCGGCACACCAGGGTATGGGCTATGGCTACACCTTC. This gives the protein CASSLAAHQGMGYGYTF.

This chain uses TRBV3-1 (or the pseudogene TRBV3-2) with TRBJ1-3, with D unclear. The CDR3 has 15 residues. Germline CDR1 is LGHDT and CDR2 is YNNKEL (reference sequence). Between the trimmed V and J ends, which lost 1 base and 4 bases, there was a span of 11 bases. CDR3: CASSQGTGSGNTIYF. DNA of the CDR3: TGTGCCAGCAGCCAAGGGACGGGGTCCGGAAACACCATATATTTT.